The 10 T cell receptor beta chains below come from one sample, sequenced in a study of graft-versus-host responses after intestinal transplantation. Generated by immunoSEQ multiplex PCR, the TCRdb table keeps only in-frame clones and is missing some. The data show about 88,000 clones, with 75% to 95% seen just once and less than 0.45% held by the top ten. The antigens for these receptors are not known. Sequencing used unstimulated CD4+ T cells sorted from spleen or lymph node cells, obtained before transplant. The receptors were gathered from a human donor who was the organ donor for an intestinal transplant.

The rearrangement uses TRBV2 and TRBJ2-1; 7 nucleotides match TRBD1. Looked up from germline, CDR1 is SNHLY and CDR2 is FYNNEI. The CDR3 sequence is 14 residues long. V lost 6 bases and J lost 6; bases outside the gene matches: 8. CDR3 DNA sequence: TGTGCCAGCAGCCGGACAGGAGTTACCAATGAGCAGTTCTTC. Amino acid sequence: CASSRTGVTNEQFF.

The V and J genes are TRBV4-1 and TRBJ1-3, with TRBD1 matching 9 bases. This CDR3 has 16 amino acids. V dropped 3 bases and J dropped 2; count of bases not matched to a gene: 5. The germline V gene has CDR1 MGHRA and CDR2 YSYEKL. The CDR3 region is CASSHYRDRAGNTIYF. The CDR3 DNA reads as TGCGCCAGCAGCCATTATCGGGACAGGGCTGGAAACACCATATATTTT.

This clone has a handful of counts. V gene TRBV10-2 combines with J gene TRBJ2-7, with 8 bases fitting TRBD2. CDR1 is WSHSY and CDR2 is SAAADI in the germline V gene. V trimming: 3 bases; J trimming: 9 bases; junction bases outside the gene matches: 4. This CDR3 contains 12 residues. CDR3 in amino acids: CASSDGRARQYF. The CDR3 nucleotides are TGCGCCAGCAGTGACGGGAGGGCGCGGCAGTACTTC.

The sample holds one count of this clone. This chain connects TRBV11-1 to TRBJ2-3; a weak D match, TRBD2 (6 bases). Looked up from germline, CDR1 is SGHAT and CDR2 is FQDESV (reference sequence). The length of the CDR3 is 17 residues. Trimming removed 5 bases at V and 0 bases at J, with 18 bases between. The DNA for the CDR3 is TGTGCCAGCAGCCGAATCGCGGGACTTACTAGCACAGATACGCAGTATTTT. As protein: CASSRIAGLTSTDTQYF.

The DNA of the CDR3 is TGTGCCAGTAGTGTAACGGACAGAAACTATGGCTACACCTTC. The encoded protein is CASSVTDRNYGYTF. V is TRBV19 and J is TRBJ1-2; perhaps TRBD1 as D (6 bases). The germline V gene has CDR1 LNHDA and CDR2 SQIVND (reference sequence). V lost 5 bases and J lost 2, with 12 bases in between. The CDR3 is 14 amino acids. Combining the CDR3 with reference TRBV19 and TRBJ1-2 gives the whole variable domain DGGITQSPKYLFRKEGQNVTLSCEQNLNHDAMYWYRQDPGQGLRLIYYSQIVNDFQKGDIAEGYSVSREKKESFPLTVTSAQKNPTAFYLCASSVTDRNYGYTFGSGTRLTVV.

The chain is built from TRBV9 and TRBJ1-3; 10 positions agree with TRBD1. Trimming cost V 3 bases and J 2 bases; bases outside gene matches: 5. Germline assignment: CDR1 SGDLS and CDR2 YYNGEE. There are 16 residues in the CDR3. In nucleotides, the CDR3 is TGTGCCAGCAGCGCGGGACAGGGGAGAACTGGAAACACCATATATTTT. Its translation is CASSAGQGRTGNTIYF. The variable domain in full, completed from reference TRBV9 and TRBJ1-3, reads DSGVTQTPKHLITATGQRVTLRCSPRSGDLSVYWYQQSLDQGLQFLIQYYNGEERAKGNILERFSAQQFPDLHSELNLSSLELGDSALYFCASSAGQGRTGNTIYFGEGSWLTVV.

This clone was seen a single time. This chain uses TRBV5-1 with TRBJ1-1; 8 bases line up with TRBD1. The V gene end was trimmed by 1 base and the J gene end by 6 bases; junction bases not matched to a gene: 8. CDR3 size: 15 residues. The germline CDR1 and CDR2 sequences are SGHRS and YFSETQ. The CDR3 nucleotides read TGCGCCAGCAGCTTGATAATGGACAGGGCTGCTGAAGCTTTCTTT. Encoded protein: CASSLIMDRAAEAFF.

This CDR3 is CASSLQAVAKNIQYF. The CDR3 coding sequence is TGTGCCAGCAGTTTACAGGCAGTTGCCAAAAACATTCAGTACTTC. This chain joins TRBV28 and TRBJ2-4; no clear D. The V gene lost 2 bases and the J gene lost 1 base, with 9 bases spanning the gap. Germline V gene sequence: CDR1 MDHEN, CDR2 SYDVKM. This CDR3 is 15 amino acids long.

About this clone itself: This sample includes further DNA sequences coding for the same CDR3. V and J are TRBV27 and TRBJ1-5; the match to TRBD1 covers 8 bases. Germline assignment: CDR1 MNHEY and CDR2 SMNVEV (reference sequence). The CDR3 is made up of 14 amino acids. The V gene end was trimmed by 5 bases and the J gene end by 4 bases; junction bases not matched to a gene: 4. The CDR3 coding sequence is TGTGCCAGCAGTCTCAGACAGGGGAATCAGCCCCAGCATTTT. Protein sequence: CASSLRQGNQPQHF.

V and J are TRBV5-1 and TRBJ2-7; 9 bases line up with TRBD1. The germline gives CDR1 SGHRS, CDR2 YFSETQ. Unmatched junction bases numbered 9, after V lost 4 bases and J lost 7 bases. The CDR3 loop spans 14 amino acids. The chain's CDR3 is CASSVGQGFREQYF. The CDR3 bases are TGCGCCAGCAGCGTGGGACAGGGTTTTCGGGAGCAGTACTTC.